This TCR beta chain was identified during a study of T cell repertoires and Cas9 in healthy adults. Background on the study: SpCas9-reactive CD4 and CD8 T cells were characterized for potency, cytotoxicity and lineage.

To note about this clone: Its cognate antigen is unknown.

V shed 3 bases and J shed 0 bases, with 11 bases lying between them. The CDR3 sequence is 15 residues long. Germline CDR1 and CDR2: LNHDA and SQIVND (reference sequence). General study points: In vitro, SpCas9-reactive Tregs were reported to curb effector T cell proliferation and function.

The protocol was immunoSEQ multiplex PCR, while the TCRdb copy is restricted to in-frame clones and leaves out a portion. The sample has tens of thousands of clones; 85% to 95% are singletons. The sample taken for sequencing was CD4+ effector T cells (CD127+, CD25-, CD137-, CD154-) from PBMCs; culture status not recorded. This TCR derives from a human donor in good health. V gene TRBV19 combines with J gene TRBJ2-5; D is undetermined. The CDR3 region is CASSMAGVYQETQYF. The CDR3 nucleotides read TGTGCCAGTAGTATGGCCGGAGTGTACCAAGAGACCCAGTACTTC.